This passage covers 5 T cell receptor beta chains from one sample sequenced in a study of blood T cell repertoires in COVID-19. Assay used: immunoSEQ multiplex PCR; TCRdb lists only in-frame clones, some missing. The repertoire consists of around 300,000 clones, with approximately 90% occurring once and the leading ten covering about 3%. The sequencing input was peripheral blood. Receptors originate from a woman aged 25 to 39 with active or convalescent COVID-19.

The chain uses TRBV7-8 and TRBJ1-2; 12 nucleotides match TRBD1. Germline V gives CDR1 SGHVS, CDR2 FQNEAQ. This CDR3 has 16 residues. J was trimmed by 4 bases and V by 1 base; bases with no gene match: 4. DNA for the CDR3: TGTGCCAGCAGCTTAGGGGGACAGGGGGCCAGCTATGGCTACACCTTC. Translated, it gives CASSLGGQGASYGYTF.

The chain couples TRBV19 to TRBJ2-7, with no clear D. V dropped 3 bases and J dropped 0 bases, with 6 bases sitting between them. Per the germline V gene, CDR1 is LNHDA and CDR2 is SQIVND (reference sequence). CDR3 length: 13 residues. Written as DNA, the CDR3 is TGTGCCAGTAGTATTCAGGTCTCCTACGAGCAGTACTTC. Translating it yields CASSIQVSYEQYF.

This chain joins TRBV5-1 and TRBJ1-6; the match to TRBD1 covers 8 bases. This CDR3 contains 14 residues. Per germline, CDR1 SGHRS and CDR2 YFSETQ. Germline trimming cut 5 bases from V and 8 bases from J; bases unmatched to any gene: 6. Here the CDR3 DNA reads TGCGCCAGCAGATCCGGGACAGGTTATTCACCCCTCCACTTT. It encodes CASRSGTGYSPLHF.

The chain has TRBV4-2 and TRBJ2-1; 10 bases fit TRBD2. Trimming cost V 0 bases and J 8 bases; bases outside gene matches: 13. Germline-derived CDR1 and CDR2 are LGHNA and YNFKEQ. The CDR3 contains 18 residues. CDR3 sequence: CASSQDRASGGLVDEQFF. DNA for the CDR3: TGTGCCAGCAGCCAAGATCGGGCTAGCGGGGGCCTGGTGGATGAGCAGTTCTTC.

This clone was detected only once. This chain links TRBV4-3 with TRBJ2-2; D remains unclear. Per germline, CDR1 LGHNA and CDR2 YSLEER. CDR3 length: 13 residues. Trimming shortened V by 4 bases and J by 5 bases, and 8 bases separated the two germline ends. CDR3 in amino acids: CASSLELTGELFF. CDR3 coding DNA: TGCGCCAGCAGCCTAGAGCTAACCGGGGAGCTGTTTTTT.